This T cell receptor (beta chain) emerged from a study of T cell responses to AZD1222 COVID-19 vaccine. Overall study findings and caveats: Spike-spanning, vaccine-associated CD4 TCRs were dominant at 160-218 and 743-854.

Using immunoSEQ multiplex PCR, the repertoire was profiled, and TCRdb retains in-frame clones only, with some absent. There are about 66,000 clones in the sample; 87% occur only once, and 17% lies in the top ten. This CDR3 is 15 amino acids long. V was pared by 6 bases and J by 3 bases, with 17 bases between. Germline CDR1 and CDR2: SNHLY and FYNNEI. With respect to this clone: No antigen is known for it.

The clonotype originates from an adult in good health. The sequencing here drew on peripheral blood, taken on day 0 of AZD1222 vaccination. This sequence joins TRBV2 and TRBJ1-1; the D gene is possibly TRBD1 (6 bases). DNA of the CDR3: TGTGCCAGCAGACCAACGACAGGTGGGGACACTGAAGCTTTCTTT. This gives the protein CASRPTTGGDTEAFF. Full variable domain (outside the CDR3, taken from reference TRBV2 and TRBJ1-1): EPEVTQTPSHQVTQMGQEVILRCVPISNHLYFYWYRQILGQKVEFLVSFYNNEISEKSEIFDDQFSVERPDGSNFTLKIRSTKLEDSAMYFCASRPTTGGDTEAFFGQGTRLTVV.